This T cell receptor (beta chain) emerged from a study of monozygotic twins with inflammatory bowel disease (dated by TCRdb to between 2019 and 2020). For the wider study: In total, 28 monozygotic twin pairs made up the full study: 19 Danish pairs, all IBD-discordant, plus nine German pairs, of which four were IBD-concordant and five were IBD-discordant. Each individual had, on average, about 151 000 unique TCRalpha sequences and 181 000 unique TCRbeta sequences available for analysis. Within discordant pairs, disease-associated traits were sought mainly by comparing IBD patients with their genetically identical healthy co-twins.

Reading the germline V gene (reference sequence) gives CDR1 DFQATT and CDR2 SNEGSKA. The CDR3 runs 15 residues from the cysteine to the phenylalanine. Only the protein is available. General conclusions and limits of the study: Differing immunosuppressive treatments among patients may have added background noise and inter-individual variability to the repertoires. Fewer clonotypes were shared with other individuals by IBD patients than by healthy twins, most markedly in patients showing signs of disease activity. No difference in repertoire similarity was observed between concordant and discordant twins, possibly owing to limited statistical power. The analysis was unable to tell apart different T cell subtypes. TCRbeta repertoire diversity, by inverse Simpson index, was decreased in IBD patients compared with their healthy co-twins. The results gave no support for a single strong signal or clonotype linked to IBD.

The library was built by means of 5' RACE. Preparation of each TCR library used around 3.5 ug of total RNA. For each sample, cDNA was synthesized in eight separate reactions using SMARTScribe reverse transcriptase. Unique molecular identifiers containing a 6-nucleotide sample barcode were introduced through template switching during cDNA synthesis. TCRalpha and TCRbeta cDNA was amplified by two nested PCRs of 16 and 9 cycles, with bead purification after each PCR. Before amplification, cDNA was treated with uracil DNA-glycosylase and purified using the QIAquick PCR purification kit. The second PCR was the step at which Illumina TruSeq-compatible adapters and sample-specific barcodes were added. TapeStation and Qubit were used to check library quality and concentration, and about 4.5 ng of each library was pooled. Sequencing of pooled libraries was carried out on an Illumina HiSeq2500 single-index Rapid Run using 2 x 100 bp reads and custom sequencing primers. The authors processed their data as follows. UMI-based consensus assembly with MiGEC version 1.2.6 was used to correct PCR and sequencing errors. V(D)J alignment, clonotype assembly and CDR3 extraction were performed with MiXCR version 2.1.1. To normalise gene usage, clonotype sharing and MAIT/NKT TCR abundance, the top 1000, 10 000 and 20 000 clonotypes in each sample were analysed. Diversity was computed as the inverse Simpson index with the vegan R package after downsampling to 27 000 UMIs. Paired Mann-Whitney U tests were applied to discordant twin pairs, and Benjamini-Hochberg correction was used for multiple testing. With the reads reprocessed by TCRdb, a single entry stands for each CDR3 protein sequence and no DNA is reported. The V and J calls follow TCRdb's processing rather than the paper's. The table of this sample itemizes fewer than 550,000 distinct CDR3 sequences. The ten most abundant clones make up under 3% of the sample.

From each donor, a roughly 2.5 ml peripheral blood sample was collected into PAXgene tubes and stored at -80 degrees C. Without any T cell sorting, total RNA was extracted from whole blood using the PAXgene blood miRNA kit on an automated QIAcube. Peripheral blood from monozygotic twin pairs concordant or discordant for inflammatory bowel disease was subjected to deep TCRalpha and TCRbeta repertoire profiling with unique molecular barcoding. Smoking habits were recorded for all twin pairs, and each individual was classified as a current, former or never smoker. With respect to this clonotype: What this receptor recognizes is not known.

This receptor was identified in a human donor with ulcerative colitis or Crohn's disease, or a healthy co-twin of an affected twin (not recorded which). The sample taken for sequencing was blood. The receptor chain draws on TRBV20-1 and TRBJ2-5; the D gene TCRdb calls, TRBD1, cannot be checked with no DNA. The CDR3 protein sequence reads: CSARENRELEETQYF.